A single sample gave rise to the 4 T cell receptor beta chains below, sequenced in a study of cytomegalovirus exposure and HLA in healthy donors. 60 Vbeta and 13 Jbeta primers were used in PCR. Sequencing was performed with immunoSEQ multiplex PCR; in TCRdb, only in-frame clones are kept and a portion is missing. There are about 200,000 clones in the sample, with 0.74% held by the top ten. Sample: PBMCs. These receptors all come from a boy younger than 18 in good health and CMV-seronegative.

The CDR3 region has the DNA TGTGCCTGGAGTGTCGTGGACAGGGGAGGCACTGAAGCTTTCTTT. Amino acid sequence: CAWSVVDRGGTEAFF. The genes are TRBV30 and TRBJ1-1; 9 positions match TRBD1. The CDR3 sequence is 15 residues long. CDR1 and CDR2 from the germline V gene are GTSNPN and SVGIG (reference sequence). With V trimmed by 0 bases and J by 4 bases, 6 bases remained unmatched.

The J gene is TRBJ2-3, the V gene TRBV27; 10 bases line up with TRBD2. The CDR3 loop spans 16 amino acids. V shed 6 bases and J 1 base; nucleotides not matched to a gene: 7. The germline V gene encodes CDR1 MNHEY and CDR2 SMNVEV (reference sequence). The CDR3 nucleotides are TGTGCCAGCAGAAGAGTAGCGGGGGGCGGCACAGATACGCAGTATTTT. Encoded protein: CASRRVAGGGTDTQYF.

The CDR3 loop is CASSETEMEVYGYTF. The CDR3, as DNA: TGTGCCAGCAGTGAAACAGAGATGGAAGTCTATGGCTACACCTTC. V gene TRBV25-1 combines with J gene TRBJ1-2, with no clear D. Trimming pared 2 bases from V and 4 bases from J, leaving 14 bases between. Looked up from germline, CDR1 is MGHDK and CDR2 is SYGVNS. There are 15 residues in the CDR3.

The V call is TRBV4-1, the J call TRBJ2-7; D might be TRBD2 (6 bases). With 6 bases removed from V and 6 bases from J, the gap between germline ends came to 21 bases. CDR3 length equals 15 residues. Germline-derived CDR1 and CDR2 are MGHRA and YSYEKL. The CDR3 region has the DNA TGCGCCAGCAGAGTCGAGTCAGGCGGGGCCTCCGAGCAGTACTTC. This encodes CASRVESGGASEQYF.